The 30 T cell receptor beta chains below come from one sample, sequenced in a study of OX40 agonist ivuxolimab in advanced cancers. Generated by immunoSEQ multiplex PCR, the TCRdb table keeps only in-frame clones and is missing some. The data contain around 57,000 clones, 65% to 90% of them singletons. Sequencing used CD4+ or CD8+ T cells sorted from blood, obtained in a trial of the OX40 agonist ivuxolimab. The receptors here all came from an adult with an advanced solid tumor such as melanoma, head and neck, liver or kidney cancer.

In DNA, the CDR3 is TGCGCCAGCAGCCCTGACGGGTCGCCTGGTGGCTACACCTTC. Encoded protein: CASSPDGSPGGYTF. The gene calls are TRBV5-1 and TRBJ1-2; no definite D call. The CDR3 runs 14 residues. V lost 4 bases and J 7 bases, leaving 17 bases between the germline ends. Looked up from germline, CDR1 is SGHRS and CDR2 is YFSETQ.

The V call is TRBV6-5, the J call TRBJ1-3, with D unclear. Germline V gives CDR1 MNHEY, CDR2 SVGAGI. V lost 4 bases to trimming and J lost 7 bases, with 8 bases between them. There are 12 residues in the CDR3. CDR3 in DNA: TGTGCCAGCAGTTCACCACGGAACACCATATATTTT. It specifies CASSSPRNTIYF.

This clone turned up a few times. Here the CDR3 DNA reads TGCGCCAGCAGCTTGGGCGGGGTAAAAGAGACCCAGTACTTC. Its translation is CASSLGGVKETQYF. The V gene is TRBV5-1, the J gene TRBJ2-5, with D possibly being TRBD2 (6 bases). Germline loops: CDR1 SGHRS, CDR2 YFSETQ. This CDR3 is built from 14 residues. Trimming left V 0 bases short and J 3 bases short, with 9 bases between.

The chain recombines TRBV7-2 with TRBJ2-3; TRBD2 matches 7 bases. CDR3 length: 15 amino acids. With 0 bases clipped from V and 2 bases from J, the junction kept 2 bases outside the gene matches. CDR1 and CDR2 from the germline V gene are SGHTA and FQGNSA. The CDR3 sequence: CASSLASGNTDTQYF. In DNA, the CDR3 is TGTGCCAGCAGCTTAGCCAGCGGGAACACAGATACGCAGTATTTT.

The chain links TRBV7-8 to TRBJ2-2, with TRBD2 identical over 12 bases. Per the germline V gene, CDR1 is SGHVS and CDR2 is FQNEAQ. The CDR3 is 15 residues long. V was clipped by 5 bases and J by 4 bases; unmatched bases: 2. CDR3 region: CASSQGLAGTGELFF. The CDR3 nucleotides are TGTGCCAGCAGCCAGGGACTAGCGGGCACCGGGGAGCTGTTTTTT. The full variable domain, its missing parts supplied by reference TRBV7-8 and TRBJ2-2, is GAGVSQSPRYKVAKRGQDVALRCDPISGHVSLFWYQQALGQGPEFLTYFQNEAQLDKSGLPSDRFFAERPEGSVSTLKIQRTQQEDSAVYLCASSQGLAGTGELFFGEGSRLTVL.

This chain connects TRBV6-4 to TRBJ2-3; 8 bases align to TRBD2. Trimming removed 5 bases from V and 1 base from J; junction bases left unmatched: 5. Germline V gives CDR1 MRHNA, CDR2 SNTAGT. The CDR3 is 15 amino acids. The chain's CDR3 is CASSPLRGGTDTQYF. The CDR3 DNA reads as TGTGCCAGCAGTCCCTTGCGGGGGGGCACAGATACGCAGTATTTT.

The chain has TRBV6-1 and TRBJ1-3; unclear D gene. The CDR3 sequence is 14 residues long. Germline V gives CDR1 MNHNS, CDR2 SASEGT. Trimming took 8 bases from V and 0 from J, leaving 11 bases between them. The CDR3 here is CASLRAFSGNTIYF. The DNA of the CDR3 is TGTGCCAGCCTTAGGGCATTCTCTGGAAACACCATATATTTT.

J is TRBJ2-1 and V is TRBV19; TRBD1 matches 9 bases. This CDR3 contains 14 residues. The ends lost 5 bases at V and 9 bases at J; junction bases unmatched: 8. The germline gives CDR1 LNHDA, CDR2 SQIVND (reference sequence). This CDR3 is CASSGTGMVGEQFF. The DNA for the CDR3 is TGTGCCAGTAGTGGGACAGGGATGGTGGGTGAGCAGTTCTTC. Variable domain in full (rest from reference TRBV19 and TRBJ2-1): DGGITQSPKYLFRKEGQNVTLSCEQNLNHDAMYWYRQDPGQGLRLIYYSQIVNDFQKGDIAEGYSVSREKKESFPLTVTSAQKNPTAFYLCASSGTGMVGEQFFGPGTRLTVL.

CDR3: CASSPPNQPQHF. The CDR3 nucleotides read TGTGCCAGCTCACCACCGAATCAGCCCCAGCATTTT. The V call is TRBV18, the J call TRBJ1-5, with unresolved D. V was pared by 0 bases and J by 4 bases, with 1 base between. Germline V gene sequence: CDR1 KGHSH, CDR2 LQKENI. The CDR3 length is 12 residues. Filled out from reference TRBV18 and TRBJ1-5, the complete variable domain reads NAGVMQNPRHLVRRRGQEARLRCSPMKGHSHVYWYRQLPEEGLKFMVYLQKENIIDESGMPKERFSAEFPKEGPSILRIQQVVRGDSAAYFCASSPPNQPQHFGDGTRLSIL.

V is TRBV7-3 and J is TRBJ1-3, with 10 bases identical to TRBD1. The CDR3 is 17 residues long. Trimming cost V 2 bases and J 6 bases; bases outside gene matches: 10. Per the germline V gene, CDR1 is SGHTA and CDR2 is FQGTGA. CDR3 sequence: CASSLVGGQGGQNTIYF. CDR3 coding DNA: TGTGCCAGCAGCTTAGTTGGCGGACAGGGGGGCCAAAACACCATATATTTT.

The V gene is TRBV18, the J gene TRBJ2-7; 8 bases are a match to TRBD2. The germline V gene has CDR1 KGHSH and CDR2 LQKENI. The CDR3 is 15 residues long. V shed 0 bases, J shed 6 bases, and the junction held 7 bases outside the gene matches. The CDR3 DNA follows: TGTGCCAGCTCACCACCTCGGGGGGGTACGTCCGAGCAGTACTTC. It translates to CASSPPRGGTSEQYF.

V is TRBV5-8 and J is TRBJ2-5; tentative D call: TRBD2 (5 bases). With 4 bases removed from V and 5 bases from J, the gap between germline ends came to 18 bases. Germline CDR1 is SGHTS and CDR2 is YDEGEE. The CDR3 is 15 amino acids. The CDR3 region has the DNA TGTGCCAGCAGCCGCACCCTCGGACTCGGGGAGACCCAGTACTTC. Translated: CASSRTLGLGETQYF. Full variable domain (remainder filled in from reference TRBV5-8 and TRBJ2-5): EAGVTQSPTHLIKTRGQQATLRCSPISGHTSVYWYQQALGLGLQFLLWYDEGEERNRGNFPPRFSGRQFPNYSSELNVNALELEDSALYLCASSRTLGLGETQYFGPGTRLLVL.

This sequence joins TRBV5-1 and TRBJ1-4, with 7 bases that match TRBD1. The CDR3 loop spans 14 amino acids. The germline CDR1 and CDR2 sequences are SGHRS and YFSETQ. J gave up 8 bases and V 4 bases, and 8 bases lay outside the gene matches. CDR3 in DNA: TGCGCCAGCAGCCAAGACAGGGTTAGGGAAAAACTGTTTTTT. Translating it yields CASSQDRVREKLFF.

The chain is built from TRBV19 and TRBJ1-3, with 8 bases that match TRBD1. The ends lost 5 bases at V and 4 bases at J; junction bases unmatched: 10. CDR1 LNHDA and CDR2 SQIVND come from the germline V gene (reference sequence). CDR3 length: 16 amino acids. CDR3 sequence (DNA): TGTGCCAGTAGTCCCCGGACAGGGAGCAAAGGAAACACCATATATTTT. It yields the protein CASSPRTGSKGNTIYF. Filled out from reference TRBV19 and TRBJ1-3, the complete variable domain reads DGGITQSPKYLFRKEGQNVTLSCEQNLNHDAMYWYRQDPGQGLRLIYYSQIVNDFQKGDIAEGYSVSREKKESFPLTVTSAQKNPTAFYLCASSPRTGSKGNTIYFGEGSWLTVV.

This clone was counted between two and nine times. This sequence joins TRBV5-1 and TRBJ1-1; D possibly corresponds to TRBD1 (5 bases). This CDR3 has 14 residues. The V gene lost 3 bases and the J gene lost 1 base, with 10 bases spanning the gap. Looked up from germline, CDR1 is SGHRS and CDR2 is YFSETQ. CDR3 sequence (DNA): TGCGCCAGCAGCTCTAATACAGGGAACACTGAAGCTTTCTTT. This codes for CASSSNTGNTEAFF.

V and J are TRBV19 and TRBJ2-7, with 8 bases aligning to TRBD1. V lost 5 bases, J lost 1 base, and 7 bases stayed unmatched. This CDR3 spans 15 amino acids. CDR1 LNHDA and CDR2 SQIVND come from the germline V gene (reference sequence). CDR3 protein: CASSQGRGLSYEQYF. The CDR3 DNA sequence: TGTGCCAGTAGTCAAGGCAGGGGGCTTTCCTACGAGCAGTACTTC.

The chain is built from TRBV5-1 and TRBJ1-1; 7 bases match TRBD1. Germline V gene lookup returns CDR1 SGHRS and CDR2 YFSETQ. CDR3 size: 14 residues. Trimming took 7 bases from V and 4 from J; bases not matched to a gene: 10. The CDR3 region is CASSEGARTTEAFF. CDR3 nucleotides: TGCGCCAGCTCCGAGGGGGCACGTACCACTGAAGCTTTCTTT.

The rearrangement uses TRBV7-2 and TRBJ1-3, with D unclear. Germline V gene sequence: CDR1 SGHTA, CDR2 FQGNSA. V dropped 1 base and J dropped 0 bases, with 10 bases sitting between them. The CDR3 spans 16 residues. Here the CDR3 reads CASSLGAGSSGNTIYF. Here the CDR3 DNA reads TGTGCCAGCAGCTTAGGGGCGGGCAGCTCTGGAAACACCATATATTTT. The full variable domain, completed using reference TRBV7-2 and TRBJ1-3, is GAGVSQSPSNKVTEKGKDVELRCDPISGHTALYWYRQSLGQGLEFLIYFQGNSAPDKSGLPSDRFSAERTGGSVSTLTIQRTQQEDSAVYLCASSLGAGSSGNTIYFGEGSWLTVV.

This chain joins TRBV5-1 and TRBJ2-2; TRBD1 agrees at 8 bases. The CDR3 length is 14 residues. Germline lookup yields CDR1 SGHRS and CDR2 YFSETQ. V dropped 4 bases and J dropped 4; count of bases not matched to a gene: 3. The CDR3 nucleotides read TGCGCCAGCAGCGTGGGACAGGCCACCGGGGAGCTGTTTTTT. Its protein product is CASSVGQATGELFF.

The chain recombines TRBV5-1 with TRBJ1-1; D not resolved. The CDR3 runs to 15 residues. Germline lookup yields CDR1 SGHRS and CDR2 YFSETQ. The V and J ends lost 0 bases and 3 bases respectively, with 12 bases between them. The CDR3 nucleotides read TGCGCCAGCAGCTTGGGGACCGCACGGGACACTGAAGCTTTCTTT. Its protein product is CASSLGTARDTEAFF.

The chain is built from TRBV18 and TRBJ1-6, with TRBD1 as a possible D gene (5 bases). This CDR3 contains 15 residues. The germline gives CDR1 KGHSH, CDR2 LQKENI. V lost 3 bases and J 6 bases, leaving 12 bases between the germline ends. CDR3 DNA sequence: TGTGCCAGCTCACCGACGGTCGGGGGTAATTCACCCCTCCACTTT. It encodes CASSPTVGGNSPLHF.

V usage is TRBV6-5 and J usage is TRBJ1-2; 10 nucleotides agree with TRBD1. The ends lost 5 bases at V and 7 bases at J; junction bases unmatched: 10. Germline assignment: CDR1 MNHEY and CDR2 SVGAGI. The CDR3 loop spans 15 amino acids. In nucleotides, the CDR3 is TGTGCCAGCAGTGCCGCCGGGACAGGGGTCTCTGGCTACACCTTC. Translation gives CASSAAGTGVSGYTF.

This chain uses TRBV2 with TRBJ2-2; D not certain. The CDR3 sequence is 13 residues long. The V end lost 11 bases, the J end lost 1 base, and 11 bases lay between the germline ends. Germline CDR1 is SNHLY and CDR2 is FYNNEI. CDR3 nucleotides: TGTGCCGGCCGAGGAGAGAACACCGGGGAGCTGTTTTTT. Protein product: CAGRGENTGELFF.

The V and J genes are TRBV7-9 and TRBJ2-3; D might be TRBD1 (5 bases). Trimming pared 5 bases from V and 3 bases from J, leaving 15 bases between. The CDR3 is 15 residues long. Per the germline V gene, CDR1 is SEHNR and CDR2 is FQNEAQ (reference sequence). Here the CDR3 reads CASSMTAERTDTQYF. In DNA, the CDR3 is TGTGCCAGCAGCATGACAGCAGAACGTACAGATACGCAGTATTTT.

The CDR3 is CASSHLGSNQPQHF. The CDR3 nucleotides read TGTGCCAGCAGCCACCTCGGGAGCAATCAGCCCCAGCATTTT. The chain recombines TRBV9 with TRBJ1-5, with D hard to call. The germline V and J ends were trimmed by 4 bases and 1 base, with 9 bases remaining between them. The CDR3 has 14 residues. Per germline, CDR1 SGDLS and CDR2 YYNGEE.

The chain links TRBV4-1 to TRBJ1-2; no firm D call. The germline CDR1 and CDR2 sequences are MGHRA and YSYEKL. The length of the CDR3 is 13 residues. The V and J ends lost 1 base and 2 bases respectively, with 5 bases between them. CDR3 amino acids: CASSQVGNYGYTF. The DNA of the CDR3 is TGCGCCAGCAGCCAAGTTGGGAACTATGGCTACACCTTC.

Here the CDR3 DNA reads TGTGCCAGCGCATCGGACCCTTCAGCTGAAGCTTTCTTT. Translated, it gives CASASDPSAEAFF. V usage is TRBV6-4 and J usage is TRBJ1-1; D is uncertain. V gave up 8 bases and J gave up 6 bases, with 16 bases separating them. Germline V CDR1 and CDR2: MRHNA, SNTAGT. The length of the CDR3 is 13 residues.

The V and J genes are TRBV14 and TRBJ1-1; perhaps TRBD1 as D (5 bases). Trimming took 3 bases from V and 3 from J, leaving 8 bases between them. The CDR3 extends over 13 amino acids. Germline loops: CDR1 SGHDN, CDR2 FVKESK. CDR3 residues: CASSQIRDTEAFF. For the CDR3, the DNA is TGTGCCAGCAGCCAGATCAGGGACACTGAAGCTTTCTTT.

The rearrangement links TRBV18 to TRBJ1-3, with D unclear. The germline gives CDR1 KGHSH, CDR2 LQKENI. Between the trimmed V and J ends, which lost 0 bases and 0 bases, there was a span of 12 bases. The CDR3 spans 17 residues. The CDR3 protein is CASSPPSPGISGNTIYF. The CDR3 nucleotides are TGTGCCAGCTCACCACCGAGCCCCGGGATCTCTGGAAACACCATATATTTT.

CDR3 in amino acids: CASSPRSSYEQYF. The CDR3 DNA is TGTGCCAGCAGCCCAAGGAGCTCCTACGAGCAGTACTTC. V gene TRBV7-2 combines with J gene TRBJ2-7; D gene unclear. The CDR3 loop spans 13 amino acids. Per germline, CDR1 SGHTA and CDR2 FQGNSA. Trimming took 5 bases from V and 0 from J, leaving 8 bases between them. The complete variable domain, with remaining parts taken from reference TRBV7-2 and TRBJ2-7, reads GAGVSQSPSNKVTEKGKDVELRCDPISGHTALYWYRQSLGQGLEFLIYFQGNSAPDKSGLPSDRFSAERTGGSVSTLTIQRTQQEDSAVYLCASSPRSSYEQYFGPGTRLTVT.